This is a list of T cell receptor beta chains from one sample in a study of shared clonotypes between healthy human individuals. Generated by immunoSEQ multiplex PCR, the TCRdb table keeps only in-frame clones and is missing some. Of 2,500,000 or so clones in the sample, 85% to 95% were seen once. The sample comprised naive CD4+ T cells from PBMCs. Every receptor here comes from a man aged 18 to 35 in good health. Some clones in this sample may be carry-over from other donors' samples. Both conserved end residues are part of each CDR3. The order of the fields is J gene, V gene, clone size, D gene, CDR3 protein, CDR3 DNA. The D gene is left open where the match is weak. A row's size may be missing; if present it is once, few, many or a size class.

>TRBJ2-1|TRBV13|NA|TRBD1
CASTPTTRTGVHEQFF
TGTGCCAGCACCCCCACCACCAGGACAGGGGTCCATGAGCAGTTCTTC
>TRBJ1-3|TRBV5-8|NA|NA
CASSLAVGRPQGFSF
TGTGCCAGCAGCTTGGCTGTTGGCAGACCGCAGGGTTTTTCTTTT
>TRBJ1-5|TRBV5-1|NA|NA
CASSLAAGNQPQHF
TGCGCCAGCAGCTTGGCGGCAGGCAATCAGCCCCAGCATTTT
>TRBJ1-3|TRBV30|NA|TRBD1
CAWSAGTGAGNTIYF
TGTGCCTGGAGTGCCGGGACAGGGGCTGGAAACACCATATATTTT
>TRBJ1-3|TRBV11-1|NA|NA
CASSLFSFSGNTIYF
TGTGCCAGCAGCTTATTCTCCTTCTCTGGAAACACCATATATTTT
>TRBJ1-2|TRBV5-1|NA|TRBD1
CASSWDRYNYGYTF
TGCGCCAGCAGCTGGGACAGGTACAACTATGGCTACACCTTC
>TRBJ1-5|TRBV6-1|once|NA
CASSEVGQDYQPQHF
TGTGCCAGCAGTGAAGTCGGACAAGATTATCAGCCCCAGCATTTT
>TRBJ2-1|TRBV29-1|NA|NA
CSVVPGTYNEQFF
TGCAGCGTAGTACCTGGCACCTACAATGAGCAGTTCTTC
>TRBJ2-5|TRBV7-2|NA|NA
CASSSTGVAPQYF
TGTGCCAGCAGCTCGACAGGTGTAGCGCCCCAGTACTTC
>TRBJ1-5|TRBV6-1|NA|TRBD1
CATNLGRQGGQPQHF
TGTGCCACCAACCTGGGTAGACAGGGGGGTCAGCCCCAGCATTTT
>TRBJ1-1|TRBV5-1|NA|NA
CASSLNGVAREAFF
TGCGCCAGCAGCCTAAACGGGGTTGCCAGGGAAGCTTTCTTT
>TRBJ2-7|TRBV9|NA|TRBD2
CASSTSGRTASEQYF
TGTGCCAGCAGCACAAGCGGGAGGACCGCCAGCGAGCAGTACTTC
>TRBJ2-2|TRBV28|NA|NA
CASSLRPVAGELFF
TGTGCCAGCAGTTTACGTCCGGTGGCCGGGGAGCTGTTTTTT
>TRBJ1-2|TRBV2|NA|TRBD1
CASSDRGYGYTF
TGTGCCAGCAGCGACAGGGGCTATGGCTACACCTTC
>TRBJ2-7|TRBV7-6|once|NA
CASSSWAGDEPYEQYF
TGTGCCAGCAGCTCTTGGGCCGGCGACGAACCCTACGAGCAGTACTTC
>TRBJ1-3|TRBV5-1|NA|NA
CASSLDRAGNTIYF
TGCGCCAGCAGCTTGGACAGGGCTGGAAACACCATATATTTT
>TRBJ1-4|TRBV6-5|NA|TRBD1
CASRARQGKNEKLFF
TGTGCCAGCAGAGCTCGACAGGGAAAAAATGAAAAACTGTTTTTT
>TRBJ1-1|TRBV6-5|NA|NA
CASSQTGSKAFF
TGTGCCAGCAGCCAAACAGGCAGCAAAGCTTTCTTT
>TRBJ2-5|TRBV28|NA|NA
CASSSTAGRESQYF
TGTGCCAGCAGTTCGACGGCAGGGAGAGAGTCCCAGTACTTC
>TRBJ2-7|TRBV30|NA|TRBD2
CAWTPGQRTSGAYEQYF
TGTGCCTGGACCCCCGGACAACGGACTAGCGGAGCCTACGAGCAGTACTTC
>TRBJ2-3|TRBV11-3|NA|NA
CASSLGTRVAGDTQYF
TGTGCCAGCAGCTTAGGAACCCGGGTGGCAGGGGATACGCAGTATTTT
>TRBJ2-3|TRBV2|NA|NA
CASSDLTDTQYF
TGTGCCAGCAGTGACCTGACAGATACGCAGTATTTT
>TRBJ1-4|TRBV2|NA|NA
CASSEGEKLFF
TGTGCCAGCAGTGAGGGGGAAAAACTGTTTTTT